A selection of T cell receptor beta chains follows, all from one sample in a study of CD8+CD57+ T cells in acquired aplastic anemia. TCRdb used MiXCR to reprocess the reads, holding one entry per CDR3 protein. The sample records about 43,000 distinct CDR3 sequences, about 63% being singletons. Sequencing was performed on sorted CD4+, CD8+, or CD8+CD57+ T cells (not recorded which) from PBMCs. The receptors derive from a human donor with aplastic anemia. The CDR3 runs from the conserved cysteine through the conserved F or W. D genes are given only for firm matches. Some rows mark clone size as missing; the rest say once, few, many or name a class of expanded clone.

CDR3 protein,CDR3 DNA,V gene,J gene,clone size,D gene
CATSDFWTSGSTDTQYF,TGTGCCACCAGTGATTTCTGGACTAGCGGGAGCACAGATACGCAGTATTTT,TRBV24-1,TRBJ2-3,-,TRBD2
CASSVRQGGLAEAFF,TGTGCCAGCAGCGTCCGACAGGGTGGTCTGGCTGAAGCTTTCTTT,TRBV5-8,TRBJ1-1,-,TRBD1
CASSQGAVGGTEAFF,TGCGCCAGCAGCCAAGGTGCTGTCGGAGGCACTGAAGCTTTCTTT,TRBV4-3,TRBJ1-1,-,-
CSARDRGGTEAFF,TGCAGTGCTAGGGACAGGGGGGGCACTGAAGCCTTCTTT,TRBV20-1,TRBJ1-1,-,TRBD1
CASSLSSLANGLQETQYF,TGTGCCAGCAGCTTAAGTTCTCTGGCGAACGGACTACAAGAGACCCAGTACTTC,TRBV11-1,TRBJ2-5,-,-
CASSHGVTNQPQHF,TGTGCCAGCAGCCATGGGGTCACCAATCAGCCCCAGCATTTT,TRBV3-1,TRBJ1-5,-,-
CATSIGANAGELFF,TGTGCCACCAGCATTGGGGCGAACGCCGGGGAGCTGTTTTTT,TRBV15,TRBJ2-2,-,-
CASSESRTGKGEKLFF,TGCGCCAGCAGTGAGTCGCGGACAGGAAAAGGTGAAAAACTGTTTTTT,TRBV10-1,TRBJ1-4,-,TRBD1
CSVRDRNPEQYF,TGCAGCGTCAGGGACAGAAATCCCGAGCAGTACTTC,TRBV29-1,TRBJ2-7,few,TRBD1
CASSEPTPSYGYTF,TGTGCCAGCAGTGAACCAACCCCGAGCTATGGCTACACCTTC,TRBV6-1,TRBJ1-2,-,-